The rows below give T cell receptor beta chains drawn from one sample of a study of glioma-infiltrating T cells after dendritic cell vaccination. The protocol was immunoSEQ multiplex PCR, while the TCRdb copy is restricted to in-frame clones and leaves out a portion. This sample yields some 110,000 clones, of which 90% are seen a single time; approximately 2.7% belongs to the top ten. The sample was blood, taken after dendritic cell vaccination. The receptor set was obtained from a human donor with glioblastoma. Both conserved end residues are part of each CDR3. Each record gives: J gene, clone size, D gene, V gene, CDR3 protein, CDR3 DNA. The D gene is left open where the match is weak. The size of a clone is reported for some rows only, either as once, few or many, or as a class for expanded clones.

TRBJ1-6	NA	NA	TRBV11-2	CASSLDTGNASPLHF	TGTGCCAGCAGCTTAGATACAGGGAATGCTTCACCCCTCCACTTT
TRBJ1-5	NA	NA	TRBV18	CASSPGEAGNQPQHF	TGTGCCAGCTCACCAGGCGAAGCGGGCAATCAGCCCCAGCATTTT
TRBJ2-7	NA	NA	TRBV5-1	CASSLDSTYEQYF	TGCGCCAGCAGCTTGGACAGTACCTACGAGCAGTACTTC
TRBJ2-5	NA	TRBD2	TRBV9	CASSLGLAGGETQYF	TGTGCCAGCAGCTTAGGACTAGCGGGAGGAGAGACCCAGTACTTC
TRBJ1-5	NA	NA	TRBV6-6	CASSLGQLGQPQHF	TGTGCCAGCAGTCTCGGACAGCTAGGTCAGCCCCAGCATTTT
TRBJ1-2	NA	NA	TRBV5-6	CASSQQLQGHPFTF	TGTGCCAGCAGCCAACAACTTCAGGGTCACCCTTTCACCTTC
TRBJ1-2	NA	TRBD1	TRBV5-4	CASRRGQSNAYGYTF	TGTGCCAGCAGGAGGGGACAGTCCAATGCCTATGGCTACACCTTC
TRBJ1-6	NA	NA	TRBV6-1	CASSEAARNSPLHF	TGTGCCAGCAGTGAAGCTGCCCGGAATTCACCCCTCCACTTT
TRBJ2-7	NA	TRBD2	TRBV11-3	CASGLLAGGLGYGEQYF	TGTGCCAGCGGGTTACTAGCGGGAGGTCTCGGGTATGGAGAGCAGTACTTC
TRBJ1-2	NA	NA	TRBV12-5	CASGLIAGEKLLVGYTF	TGTGCTAGTGGTTTGATTGCGGGGGAGAAGTTGTTAGTTGGCTACACCTTC
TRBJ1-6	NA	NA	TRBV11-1	CASSQEQGNSGSPLHF	TGTGCCAGCAGCCAAGAACAGGGTAATTCGGGATCACCCCTCCACTTT
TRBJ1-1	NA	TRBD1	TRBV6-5	CASSYGGQGKNTEAFF	TGTGCCAGCAGTTACGGGGGACAGGGTAAAAACACTGAAGCTTTCTTT
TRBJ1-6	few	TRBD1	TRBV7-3	CASSLRRGYNNSPLHF	TGTGCCAGCAGCTTACGCAGGGGGTACAATAATTCACCCCTCCACTTT
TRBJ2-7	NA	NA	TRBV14	CASSQELGRVYEQYF	TGTGCCAGCAGCCAAGAATTGGGCAGGGTCTACGAGCAGTACTTC
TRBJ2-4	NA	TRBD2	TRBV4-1	CASSQPHGGVKAKNIQYF	TGCGCCAGCAGCCAACCGCATGGGGGGGTGAAAGCCAAAAACATTCAGTACTTC
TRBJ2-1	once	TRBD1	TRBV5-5	CASSFRQGSVGEQFF	TGTGCCAGCAGCTTCAGACAGGGCTCTGTGGGTGAGCAGTTCTTC
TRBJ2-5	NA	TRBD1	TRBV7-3	CASSLDREETQYF	TGTGCCAGCAGCTTGGACAGGGAAGAGACCCAGTACTTC
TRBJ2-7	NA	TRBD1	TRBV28	CASSLGQPGTGFNEQYF	TGTGCCAGCAGCTTAGGTCAGCCAGGGACAGGGTTCAACGAGCAGTACTTC
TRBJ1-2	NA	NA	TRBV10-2	CASSETGTNYGYTF	TGCGCCAGCAGTGAGACAGGGACTAACTATGGCTACACCTTC
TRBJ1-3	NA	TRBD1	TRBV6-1	CASSDRTGVSGNTIYF	TGTGCCAGCAGTGACCGGACAGGGGTATCTGGAAACACCATATATTTT
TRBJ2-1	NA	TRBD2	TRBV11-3	CASSAPGTSPRLSNEQFF	TGTGCCAGCAGCGCACCCGGGACTAGCCCTCGCCTCTCCAATGAGCAGTTCTTC
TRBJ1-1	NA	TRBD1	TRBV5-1	CASSVTGVEGEAFF	TGCGCCAGCAGCGTGACAGGGGTTGAGGGTGAAGCTTTCTTT
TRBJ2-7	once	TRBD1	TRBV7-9	CASSWTGIGSYEQYF	TGTGCCAGCAGCTGGACAGGGATTGGCTCCTACGAGCAGTACTTC
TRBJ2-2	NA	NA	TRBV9	CASSVEAFSNTGELFF	TGTGCCAGCAGCGTAGAAGCCTTCTCTAACACCGGGGAGCTGTTTTTT
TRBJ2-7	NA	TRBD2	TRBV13	CASSSRGEGDYEQYF	TGTGCCAGCAGCTCTCGCGGGGAGGGAGACTACGAGCAGTACTTC
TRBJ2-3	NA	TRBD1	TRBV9	CASNRQGSTDTQYF	TGTGCCAGTAACCGACAGGGTAGCACAGATACGCAGTATTTT
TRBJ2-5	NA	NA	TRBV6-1	CASSEAGQSQETQYF	TGTGCCAGCAGTGAAGCGGGACAAAGCCAAGAGACCCAGTACTTC
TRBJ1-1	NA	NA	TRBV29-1	CSGTGDRHFRRAFF	TGCAGCGGAACCGGTGACAGACACTTCAGGCGAGCTTTCTTT
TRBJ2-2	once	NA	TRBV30	CAWGHSFGELFF	TGTGCCTGGGGACACTCCTTCGGGGAGCTGTTTTTT
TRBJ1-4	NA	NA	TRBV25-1	CASSLLGLEGEKLFF	TGTGCCAGCAGCCTACTCGGCCTTGAGGGTGAAAAACTGTTTTTT
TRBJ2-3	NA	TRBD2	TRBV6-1	CASFRLAVLPDTQYF	TGTGCCAGCTTCAGACTAGCGGTGCTTCCAGATACGCAGTATTTT
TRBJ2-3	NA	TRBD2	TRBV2	CASRASGRAADTQYF	TGTGCCAGCAGGGCAAGCGGGAGGGCCGCAGATACGCAGTATTTT
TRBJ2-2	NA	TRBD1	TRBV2	CASSRGQGYTGELFF	TGTGCCAGCAGTAGGGGACAGGGGTACACCGGGGAGCTGTTTTTT
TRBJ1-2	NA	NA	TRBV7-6	CASSLGAGNYGYTF	TGTGCCAGCAGCTTAGGTGCAGGAAACTATGGCTACACCTTC
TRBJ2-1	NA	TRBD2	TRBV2	CASSEEGRLAGDNEQFF	TGTGCCAGCAGCGAGGAGGGAAGACTAGCGGGCGACAATGAGCAGTTCTTC
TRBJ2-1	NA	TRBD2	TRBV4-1	CASSQPRSGRPVGVNEQFF	TGCGCCAGCAGCCAACCTAGGAGCGGGAGGCCCGTGGGTGTAAATGAGCAGTTCTTC
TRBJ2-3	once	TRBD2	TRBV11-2	CASSLGGRRTDTQYF	TGTGCCAGCAGCTTAGGCGGGAGACGAACAGATACGCAGTATTTT
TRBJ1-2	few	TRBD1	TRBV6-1	CASSGDRAWYGYTF	TGTGCCAGCAGTGGCGACAGGGCTTGGTATGGCTACACCTTC
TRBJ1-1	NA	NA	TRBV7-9	CASSLTDWTEAFF	TGTGCCAGCAGCTTAACTGATTGGACTGAAGCTTTCTTT
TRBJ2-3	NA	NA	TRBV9	CASSQTSTDTQYF	TGTGCCAGCAGCCAAACTAGCACAGATACGCAGTATTTT
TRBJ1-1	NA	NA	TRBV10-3	CAISEFGSTEAFF	TGTGCCATCAGTGAGTTCGGGTCCACTGAAGCTTTCTTT
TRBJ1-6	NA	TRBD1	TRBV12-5	CASGLQPDRGSPLHF	TGTGCTAGTGGCCTCCAACCGGACAGGGGTTCACCCCTCCACTTT
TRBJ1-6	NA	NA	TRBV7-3	CASSSLTGSPLHF	TGTGCCAGCAGCTCCCTGACAGGCTCACCCCTCCACTTT
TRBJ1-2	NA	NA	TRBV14	CASSQMSSISVYTF	TGTGCCAGCAGCCAAATGAGTTCTATCTCCGTCTACACCTTC
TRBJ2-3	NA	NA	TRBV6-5	CASSYSGVTDTQYF	TGTGCCAGCAGTTACTCCGGGGTCACAGATACGCAGTATTTT
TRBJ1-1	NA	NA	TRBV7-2	CASSLGTGMNTEAFF	TGTGCCAGCAGCTTGGGTACAGGGATGAACACTGAAGCTTTCTTT
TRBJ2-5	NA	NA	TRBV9	CASNEWGGMETQYF	TGTGCCAGCAACGAATGGGGGGGCATGGAGACCCAGTACTTC
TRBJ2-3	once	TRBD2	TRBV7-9	CASSPTSGSGSDTQYF	TGTGCCAGCAGCCCGACTAGCGGGAGTGGTTCAGATACGCAGTATTTT